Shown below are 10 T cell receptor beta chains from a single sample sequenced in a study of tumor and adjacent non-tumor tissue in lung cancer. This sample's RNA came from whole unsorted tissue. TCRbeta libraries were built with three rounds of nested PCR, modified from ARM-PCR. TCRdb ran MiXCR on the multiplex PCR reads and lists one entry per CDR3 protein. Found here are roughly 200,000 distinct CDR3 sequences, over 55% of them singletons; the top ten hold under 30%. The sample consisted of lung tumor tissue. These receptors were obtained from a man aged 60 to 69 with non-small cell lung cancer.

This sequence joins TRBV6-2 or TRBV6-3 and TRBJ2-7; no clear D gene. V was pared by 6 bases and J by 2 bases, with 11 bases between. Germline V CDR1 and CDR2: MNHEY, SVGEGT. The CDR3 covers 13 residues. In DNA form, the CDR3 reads TGTGCCAGCAGGGAAGGTAGCACCTACGAGCAGTACTTC. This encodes CASREGSTYEQYF.

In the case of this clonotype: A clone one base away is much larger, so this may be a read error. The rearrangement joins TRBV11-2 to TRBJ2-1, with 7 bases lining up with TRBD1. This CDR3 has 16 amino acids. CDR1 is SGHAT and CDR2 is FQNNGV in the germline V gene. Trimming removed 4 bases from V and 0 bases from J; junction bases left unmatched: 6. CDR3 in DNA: TGTGCCAGCAGCTCTATCCGGGACAGCTCCTACAATGAGCAGTTCTTC. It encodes CASSSIRDSSYNEQFF. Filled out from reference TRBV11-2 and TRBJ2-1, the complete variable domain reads EAGVAQSPRYKIIEKRQSVAFWCNPISGHATLYWYQQILGQGPKLLIQFQNNGVVDDSQLPKDRFSAERLKGVDSTLKIQPAKLEDSAVYLCASSSIRDSSYNEQFFGPGTRLTVL.

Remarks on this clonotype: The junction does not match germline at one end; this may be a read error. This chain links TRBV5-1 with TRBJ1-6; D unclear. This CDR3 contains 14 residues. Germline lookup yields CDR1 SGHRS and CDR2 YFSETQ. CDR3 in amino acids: CASSLGSYDSPLHF. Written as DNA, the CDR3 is TGTGCCAGCAGCTTGGGTTCGTACGATTCACCCCTCCACTTT. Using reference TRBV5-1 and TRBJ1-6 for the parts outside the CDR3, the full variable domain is KAGVTQTPRYLIKTRGQQVTLSCSPISGHRSVSWYQQTPGQGLQFLFEYFSETQRNKGNFPGRFSGRQFSNSRSEMNVSTLELGDSALYLCASSLGSYDSPLHFGNGTRLTVT.

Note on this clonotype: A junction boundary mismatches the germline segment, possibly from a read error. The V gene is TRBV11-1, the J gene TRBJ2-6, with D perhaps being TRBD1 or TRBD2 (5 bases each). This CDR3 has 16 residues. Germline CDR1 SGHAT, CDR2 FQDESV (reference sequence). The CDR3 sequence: CAGSLAFGPGANLLTF. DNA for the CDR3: TGTGCCGGCAGCTTAGCGTTCGGCCCTGGGGCCAACCTCCTGACTTTC.

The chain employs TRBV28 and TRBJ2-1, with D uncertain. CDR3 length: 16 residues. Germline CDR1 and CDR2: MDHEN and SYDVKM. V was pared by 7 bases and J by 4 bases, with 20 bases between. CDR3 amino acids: CASIMSPDHGYNEQFF. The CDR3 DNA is TGTGCCAGCATCATGAGCCCCGACCATGGATACAATGAGCAGTTCTTC.

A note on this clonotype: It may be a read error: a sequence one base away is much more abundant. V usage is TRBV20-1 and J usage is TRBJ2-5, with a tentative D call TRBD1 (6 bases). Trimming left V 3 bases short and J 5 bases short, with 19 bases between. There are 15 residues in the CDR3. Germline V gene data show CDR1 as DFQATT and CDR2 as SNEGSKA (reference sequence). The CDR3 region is CSASEGQERRETQYF. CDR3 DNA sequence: TGCAGTGCTAGCGAGGGACAAGAAAGACGGGAGACCCAGTACTTC.

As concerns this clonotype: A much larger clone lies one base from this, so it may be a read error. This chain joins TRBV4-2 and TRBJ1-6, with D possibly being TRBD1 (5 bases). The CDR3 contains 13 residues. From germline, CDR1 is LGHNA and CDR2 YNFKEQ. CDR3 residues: CASTTRQNSPLYF. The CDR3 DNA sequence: TGTGCCAGTACCACCCGACAGAATTCACCCCTCTACTTT.

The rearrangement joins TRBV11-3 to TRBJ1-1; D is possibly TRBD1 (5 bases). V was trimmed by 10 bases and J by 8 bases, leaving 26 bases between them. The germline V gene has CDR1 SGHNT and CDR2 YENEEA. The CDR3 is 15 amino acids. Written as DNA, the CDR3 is TGTGCCACAGCCCCGACAGACGGGGTCCCCGTGGAAGCTTTCTTT. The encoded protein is CATAPTDGVPVEAFF. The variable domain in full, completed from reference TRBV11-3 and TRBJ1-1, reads EAGVVQSPRYKIIEKKQPVAFWCNPISGHNTLYWYLQNLGQGPELLIRYENEEAVDDSQLPKDRFSAERLKGVDSTLKIQPAELGDSAVYLCATAPTDGVPVEAFFGQGTRLTVV.

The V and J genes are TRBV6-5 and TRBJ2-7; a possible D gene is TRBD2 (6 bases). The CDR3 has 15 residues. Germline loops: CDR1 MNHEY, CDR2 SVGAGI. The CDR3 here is CASGSGGVTSYEQYF. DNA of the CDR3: TGTGCTAGCGGCAGTGGGGGAGTCACTAGCTACGAGCAGTACTTC.

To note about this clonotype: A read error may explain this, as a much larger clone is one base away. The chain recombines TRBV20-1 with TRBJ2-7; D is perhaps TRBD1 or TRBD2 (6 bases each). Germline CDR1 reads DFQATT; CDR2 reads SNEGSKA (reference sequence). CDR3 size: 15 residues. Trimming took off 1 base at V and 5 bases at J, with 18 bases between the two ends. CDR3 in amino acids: CSARVSIGGGDEQYF. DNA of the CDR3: TGCAGTGCTAGAGTCAGCATCGGAGGGGGAGACGAGCAGTACTTC.